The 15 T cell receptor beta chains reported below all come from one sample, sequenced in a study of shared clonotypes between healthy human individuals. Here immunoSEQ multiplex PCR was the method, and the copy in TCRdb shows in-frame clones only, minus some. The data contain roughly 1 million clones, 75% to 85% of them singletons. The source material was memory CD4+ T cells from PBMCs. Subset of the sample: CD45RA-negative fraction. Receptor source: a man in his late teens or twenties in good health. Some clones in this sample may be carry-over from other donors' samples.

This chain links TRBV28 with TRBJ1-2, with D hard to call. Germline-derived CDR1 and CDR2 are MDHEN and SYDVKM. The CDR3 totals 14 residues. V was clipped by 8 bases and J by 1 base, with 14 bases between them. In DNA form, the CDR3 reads TGTGCCAGCTACTCGGCCCTCCTTAACTATGGCTACACCTTC. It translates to CASYSALLNYGYTF.

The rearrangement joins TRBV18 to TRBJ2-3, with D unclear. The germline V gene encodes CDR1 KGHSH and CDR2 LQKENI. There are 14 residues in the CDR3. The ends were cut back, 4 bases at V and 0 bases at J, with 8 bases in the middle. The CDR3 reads CASSRLTSTDTQYF. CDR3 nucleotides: TGTGCCAGCTCACGACTGACTAGCACAGATACGCAGTATTTT.

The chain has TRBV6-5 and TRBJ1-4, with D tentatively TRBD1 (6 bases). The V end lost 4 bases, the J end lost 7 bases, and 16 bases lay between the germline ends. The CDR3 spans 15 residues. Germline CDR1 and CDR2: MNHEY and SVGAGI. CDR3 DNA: TGTGCCAGCAGTTTCACCCGGGACAAGTTTGAAAAACTGTTTTTT. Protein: CASSFTRDKFEKLFF.

The CDR3 DNA reads TGCAGCGTTGGAAGACTAGCACTCTCCTACAATGAGCAGTTCTTC. This translates into CSVGRLALSYNEQFF. V gene TRBV29-1 combines with J gene TRBJ2-1; 7 bases line up with TRBD2. Germline CDR1 reads SQVTM; CDR2 reads ANQGSEA. The CDR3 extends over 15 amino acids. The V and J ends lost 4 bases and 0 bases, in that order; junction bases with no gene match: 6.

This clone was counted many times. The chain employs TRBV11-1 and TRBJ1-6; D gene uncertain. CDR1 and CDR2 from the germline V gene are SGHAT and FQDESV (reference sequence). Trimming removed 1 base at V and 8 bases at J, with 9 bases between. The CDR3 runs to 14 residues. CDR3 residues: CASSLGTAYSPLHF. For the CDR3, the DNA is TGTGCCAGCAGCTTAGGAACGGCTTATTCACCCCTCCACTTT.

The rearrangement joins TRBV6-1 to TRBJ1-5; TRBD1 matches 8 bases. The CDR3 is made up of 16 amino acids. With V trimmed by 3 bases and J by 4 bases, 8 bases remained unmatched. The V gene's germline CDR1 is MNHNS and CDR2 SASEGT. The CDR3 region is CASSEQGALRNQPQHF. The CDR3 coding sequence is TGTGCCAGCAGTGAGCAGGGGGCTCTAAGGAATCAGCCCCAGCATTTT.

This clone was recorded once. The CDR3 nucleotides read TGTGCCAGCAGCACAGGGGTCTACAATGAGCAGTTCTTC. Protein: CASSTGVYNEQFF. J is TRBJ2-1 and V is TRBV7-3; 7 bases are shared with TRBD1. The CDR3 spans 13 residues. J was trimmed by 3 bases and V by 5 bases; bases with no gene match: 1. Germline CDR1 is SGHTA and CDR2 is FQGTGA.

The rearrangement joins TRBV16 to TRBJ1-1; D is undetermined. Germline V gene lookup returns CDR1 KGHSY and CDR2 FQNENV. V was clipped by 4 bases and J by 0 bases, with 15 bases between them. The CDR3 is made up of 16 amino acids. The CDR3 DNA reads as TGTGCCAGCAGCCCCTTGATAGGGCGGATGAACACTGAAGCTTTCTTT. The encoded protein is CASSPLIGRMNTEAFF.

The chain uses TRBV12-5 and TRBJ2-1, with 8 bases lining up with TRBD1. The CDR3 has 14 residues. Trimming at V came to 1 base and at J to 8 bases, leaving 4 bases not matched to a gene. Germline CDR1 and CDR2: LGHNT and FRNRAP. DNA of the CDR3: TGTGCTAGTGGTTTGGGGACAGGGAGGTATGAGCAGTTCTTC. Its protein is CASGLGTGRYEQFF. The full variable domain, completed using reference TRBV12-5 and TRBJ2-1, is DARVTQTPRHKVTEMGQEVTMRCQPILGHNTVFWYRQTMMQGLELLAYFRNRAPLDDSGMPKDRFSAEMPDATLATLKIQPSEPRDSAVYFCASGLGTGRYEQFFGPGTRLTVL.

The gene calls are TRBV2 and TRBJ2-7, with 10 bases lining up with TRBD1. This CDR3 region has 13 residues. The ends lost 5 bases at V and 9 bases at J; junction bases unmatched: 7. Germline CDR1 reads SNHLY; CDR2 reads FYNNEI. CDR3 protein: CASSPGQGIRQYF. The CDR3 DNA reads TGTGCCAGCAGTCCGGGACAGGGGATACGGCAGTACTTC.

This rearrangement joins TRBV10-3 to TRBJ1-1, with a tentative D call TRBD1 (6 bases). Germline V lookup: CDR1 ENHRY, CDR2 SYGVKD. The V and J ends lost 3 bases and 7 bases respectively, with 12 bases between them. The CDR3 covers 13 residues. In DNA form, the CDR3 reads TGTGCCATCAGTGAACTGGACAGAGTTGAAGCTTTCTTT. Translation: CAISELDRVEAFF.

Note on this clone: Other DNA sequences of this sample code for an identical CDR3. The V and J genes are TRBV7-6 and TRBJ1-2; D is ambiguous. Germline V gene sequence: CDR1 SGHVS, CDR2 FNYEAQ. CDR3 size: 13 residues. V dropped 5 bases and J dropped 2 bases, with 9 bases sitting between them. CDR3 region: CASSLGRNYGYTF. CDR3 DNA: TGTGCCAGCAGCCTGGGTAGGAACTATGGCTACACCTTC.

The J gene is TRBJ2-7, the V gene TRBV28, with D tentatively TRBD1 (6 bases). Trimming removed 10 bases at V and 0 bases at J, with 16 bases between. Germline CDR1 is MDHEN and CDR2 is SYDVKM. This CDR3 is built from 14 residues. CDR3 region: CATWGTSFSYEQYF. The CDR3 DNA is TGTGCCACCTGGGGGACATCCTTCTCCTACGAGCAGTACTTC.

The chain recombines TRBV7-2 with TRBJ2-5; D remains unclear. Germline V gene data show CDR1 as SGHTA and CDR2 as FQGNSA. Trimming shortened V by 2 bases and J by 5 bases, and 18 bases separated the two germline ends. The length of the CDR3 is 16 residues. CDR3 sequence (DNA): TGTGCCAGCAGCTTAAGGCACAGCTCTCAAGGGGAGACCCAGTACTTC. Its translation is CASSLRHSSQGETQYF.

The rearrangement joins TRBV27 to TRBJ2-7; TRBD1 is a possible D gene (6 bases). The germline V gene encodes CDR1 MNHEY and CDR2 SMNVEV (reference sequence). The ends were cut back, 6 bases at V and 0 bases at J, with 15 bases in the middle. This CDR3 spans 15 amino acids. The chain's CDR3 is CASRGLQGSSYEQYF. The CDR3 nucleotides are TGTGCCAGCAGGGGTCTACAGGGAAGCTCCTACGAGCAGTACTTC.